These 10 T cell receptor beta chains originate from one sample sequenced in a study of blood T cell repertoires in COVID-19 (dated by TCRdb to 2020 to 2022). The protocol used for the library was the immunoSEQ multiplex PCR assay. Held by TCRdb, this immuneACCESS table contains in-frame sequences only and omits some clones. Under half of the omission traces to an unresolved V gene where checked; the cause of the rest is unknown. In this sample the table shows around 85,000 clones, approximately 90% of which occur a single time. The top ten hold 5% to 5.5% of the sample. Source material: peripheral blood. Receptors were obtained from a man aged 60 to 69 with acute or convalescent COVID-19.

The chain uses TRBV9 and TRBJ1-1, with a weak D call TRBD1 (5 bases). The CDR3 totals 14 residues. CDR1 SGDLS and CDR2 YYNGEE come from the germline V gene. V shed 0 bases and J shed 5 bases, with 11 bases lying between them. The DNA of the CDR3 is TGTGCCAGCAGCGTAGTGGCAGGGAGGACTGAAGCTTTCTTT. Protein sequence: CASSVVAGRTEAFF.

A remark on this clone: A junction end diverges from the germline sequence, so it may reflect a read error. V is TRBV5-1 and J is TRBJ1-1, with TRBD1 identical over 8 bases. The CDR3 spans 15 residues. Germline V gene data show CDR1 as SGHRS and CDR2 as YFSETQ. Here the CDR3 DNA reads TGCGCCAGCAGCTTGGGCTGGCTTCAGGACAGGGTCGACAACTTT. Translation: CASSLGWLQDRVDNF.

This chain connects TRBV2 to TRBJ2-2, with a possible D match to TRBD1 (6 bases). The length of the CDR3 is 15 residues. From germline, CDR1 is SNHLY and CDR2 FYNNEI. The V end lost 2 bases, the J end lost 0 bases, and 7 bases lay between the germline ends. The CDR3 DNA reads as TGTGCCAGCAGTGAAAGGACAGCGAACACCGGGGAGCTGTTTTTT. Translation: CASSERTANTGELFF.

The gene calls are TRBV2 and TRBJ1-1; the D gene is possibly TRBD1 (6 bases). Trimming stripped 7 bases from V and 1 base from J, with 16 bases between. CDR1 and CDR2 from the germline V gene are SNHLY and FYNNEI. The CDR3 has 15 amino acids. The CDR3 protein is CASKTRGGPNTEAFF. The CDR3 nucleotides are TGTGCCAGCAAGACACGGGGGGGCCCGAACACTGAAGCTTTCTTT.

This chain links TRBV2 with TRBJ1-1, with TRBD1 matching 7 bases. V shed 6 bases and J 1 base; nucleotides not matched to a gene: 5. This CDR3 comprises 14 residues. Germline V gene lookup returns CDR1 SNHLY and CDR2 FYNNEI. The CDR3 region is CASSSRTGNTEAFF. In nucleotides, the CDR3 is TGTGCCAGCAGCAGTCGGACAGGGAACACTGAAGCTTTCTTT.

The rearrangement joins TRBV30 to TRBJ1-2; tentatively, D is TRBD1 (5 bases). In germline, CDR1 is GTSNPN, CDR2 SVGIG (reference sequence). The CDR3 length is 11 residues. Trimming stripped 7 bases from V and 4 bases from J, with 10 bases between. The CDR3 DNA reads as TGTGCCTCCGGGGGGACCTATGGCTACACCTTC. Its protein product is CASGGTYGYTF.

This clone has a handful of counts. The chain carries TRBV10-3 and TRBJ2-2; D not certain. There are 13 residues in the CDR3. Germline CDR1 and CDR2: ENHRY and SYGVKD. Trimming removed 6 bases from V and 5 bases from J, with 10 bases in between. The CDR3 loop is CAIRGRGTGELFF. CDR3 bases: TGTGCCATCAGAGGTCGAGGTACCGGGGAGCTGTTTTTT.

This chain joins TRBV6-5 and TRBJ1-5; D might be TRBD1 (5 bases). Germline loops: CDR1 MNHEY, CDR2 SVGAGI. V lost 5 bases and J 3 bases, leaving 14 bases between the germline ends. This CDR3 is built from 15 residues. The CDR3 DNA reads as TGTGCCAGCAGTACGACCCGGGGGAACAATCAGCCCCAGCATTTT. Residues: CASSTTRGNNQPQHF.

This clone was counted between two and nine times. This chain joins TRBV27 and TRBJ1-1; D gene uncertain. Germline V gene lookup returns CDR1 MNHEY and CDR2 SMNVEV (reference sequence). The CDR3 has 15 residues. Trimming cost V 0 bases and J 1 base, with 9 bases left between them. The DNA for the CDR3 is TGTGCCAGCAGTTTATCTCCGGGATCGAACACTGAAGCTTTCTTT. Translation: CASSLSPGSNTEAFF.

The chain carries TRBV4-3 and TRBJ2-3; TRBD2 agrees at 12 bases. The CDR3 covers 17 residues. Trimming removed 1 base from V and 5 bases from J; junction bases left unmatched: 7. Germline assignment: CDR1 LGHNA and CDR2 YSLEER. CDR3 in DNA: TGCGCCAGCAGCCAAGCCCGACTAGCGGGGGCCCTAGATACGCAGTATTTT. Amino acids: CASSQARLAGALDTQYF.